This T cell receptor beta chain was profiled in a study of shared clonotypes between healthy human individuals. Study summary: CD8 memory received one plate per donor, CD8 naive two, CD4 memory three and CD4 naive three.

This clone was seen more than once but under ten times. Germline V gives CDR1 MDHEN, CDR2 SYDVKM. CDR3 length equals 14 residues. The ends lost 6 bases at V and 5 bases at J; junction bases unmatched: 8. Only in-frame clones appear in the TCRdb table, and some are missing; sequencing was by immunoSEQ multiplex PCR. The sample lists 550,000 to 850,000 clones, approximately 79% occurring once. The TCR sequence derives from a woman aged 25 to 45 in good health. The V gene is TRBV28, the J gene TRBJ2-5; TRBD2 matches 8 bases. Specimen: memory CD4+ T cells sorted from blood. Subset meaning: CD45RA-negative fraction. Here the CDR3 reads CASSKILAGETQYF. CDR3 bases: TGTGCCAGCAGCAAAATCTTAGCGGGGGAGACCCAGTACTTC.